This record looks at one T cell receptor (beta chain) sequence and its context. The data were obtained in a study of blood T cell repertoires in COVID-19. Trimming at V came to 3 bases and at J to 8 bases, leaving 11 bases not matched to a gene. This CDR3 contains 16 residues. CDR1 is LGHNA and CDR2 is YSLEER in the germline V gene. Sequencing used immunoSEQ multiplex PCR; TCRdb keeps in-frame clones, though not all of them. This sample has about 210,000 clones, with roughly 79% found just once. Sequenced input: PBMCs or T cells enriched from blood (not recorded which). The receptor comes from a woman aged 45-65 years with acute COVID-19. The V gene is TRBV4-3, the J gene TRBJ2-1; 9 bases fit TRBD1. For the CDR3, the DNA is TGCGCCAGCAGCCAGGACCGGGACAGGGTAATCGATGAGCAGTTCTTC. Translated: CASSQDRDRVIDEQFF.